This TCR beta chain was sequenced in a study of B cell selection in AIRE deficiency. Whole-study findings and limits: CDR3s were shorter in shared Treg sequences, reflecting few non-templated nucleotide insertions. Patient Tconv cells held about 31% of Treg sequences shared by healthy donors.

Here immunoSEQ multiplex PCR was the method, and the copy in TCRdb shows in-frame clones only, minus some. The sample contains fewer than 30,000 clones, around 97% of which appear only once. CDR3 length: 16 residues. Germline V gene data show CDR1 as SGHRS and CDR2 as YFSETQ. The junction had 4 bases not matched to a gene; V was cut back by 5 bases and J by 4 bases. Sorting defined conventional CD4 T cells as CD4+CD127+. About this clone: Antigen specificity is unknown.

This TCR was recovered from a human donor with AIRE deficiency. Input material: conventional CD4+ T cells sorted from PBMCs. The gene calls are TRBV5-1 and TRBJ2-3; 16 bases are shared with TRBD2. In DNA form, the CDR3 reads TGCGCCAGCAGGGGACTAGCGGGAGGGTTTCCAGATACGCAGTATTTT. Its protein product is CASRGLAGGFPDTQYF. The entire variable domain, with the rest obtained from reference TRBV5-1 and TRBJ2-3, is as follows: KAGVTQTPRYLIKTRGQQVTLSCSPISGHRSVSWYQQTPGQGLQFLFEYFSETQRNKGNFPGRFSGRQFSNSRSEMNVSTLELGDSALYLCASRGLAGGFPDTQYFGPGTRLTVL.